The rows below give T cell receptor beta chains drawn from one sample of a study of T cells in Graves' hyperthyroidism and ophthalmopathy. TCRdb called the multiplex PCR reads again in MiXCR, with one record for every CDR3 protein. The sample carries around 500,000 distinct CDR3 sequences, more than 15% recorded once. The sequenced sample was blood. These TCRs come from a woman aged 30 to 39 with Graves' ophthalmopathy. CDR3s include the opening cysteine and the closing phenylalanine or tryptophan. A D gene is named only where the DNA matches it firmly. A clone size is listed for some rows: how often the clone was seen (once, few, many), or a class if it is expanded.

many	TRBJ2-2	TRBD1	TRBV6-1	TGTGCCAGCAGTTCTTCCTCGACAGGGTGGGTGGAGAAGCTGTTTTTT	CASSSSSTGWVEKLFF
.	TRBJ2-7	.	TRBV20-1	TGCAGTGCTAAATCAGGGGCCGCCCACGAGCAGTACTTC	CSAKSGAAHEQYF
many	TRBJ1-1	.	TRBV18	TGTGCCAGCTCACCACAGGGTCCCCCTGAAGCTTTCTTT	CASSPQGPPEAFF
many	TRBJ2-5	TRBD2	TRBV12-3/TRBV12-4	TGTGCCAGCAGCCGAGGACTAGCGGGAGCCCCGGAGACCCAGTACTTC	CASSRGLAGAPETQYF
few	TRBJ2-5	TRBD1	TRBV19	TGTGCCAGCAGGGACAGGGGGGGGGAAGGAGAGACCCAGTACTTC	CASRDRGGEGETQYF
many	TRBJ2-7	.	TRBV7-2	TGTGCCAGCAGCTTAAATGCGGCCTACGAGCAGTACTTC	CASSLNAAYEQYF
many	TRBJ2-2	TRBD2	TRBV4-3	TGCGCCAGCAGCCAAGGTCCTAGCGGGAGGCCGAACACCGGGGAGCTGTTTTTT	CASSQGPSGRPNTGELFF
many	TRBJ2-7	TRBD2	TRBV20-1	TGCAGTGCCAGGGCACGTCTAGCGGTTTTCTACGAGCAGTACTTC	CSARARLAVFYEQYF
many	TRBJ2-1	TRBD2	TRBV6-1	TGTGCCAGCAGTGAACTAGCGGGAGGTTCCAATGAGCAGTTCTTC	CASSELAGGSNEQFF
many	TRBJ2-1	TRBD2	TRBV20-1	TGCAGTGCTCGAAGACTAGCGGGAGGCCACCTTGATGAGCAGTTCTTC	CSARRLAGGHLDEQFF
.	TRBJ1-4	.	TRBV6-2/TRBV6-3	TGTGCCAGCAGTTCAAGGGAAAAACTGTTTTTT	CASSSREKLFF
.	TRBJ1-1	.	TRBV5-4	TGTGCCAGCGGAACGGTCGGGGAGACTGAAGCTTTCTTT	CASGTVGETEAFF
few	TRBJ1-2	TRBD1	TRBV9	TGTGCCAGCAGCACTACGACAGGGACTGGCTACACCTTC	CASSTTTGTGYTF
.	TRBJ1-2	.	TRBV5-6	TGTGCCAGCAGCTTGCGGTTGGGACACAACTATGGCTACACCTTC	CASSLRLGHNYGYTF
.	TRBJ2-1	.	TRBV6-2/TRBV6-3	TGTGCCAGCAGTTACCAGTCTAATGAGCAGTTCTTC	CASSYQSNEQFF
few	TRBJ1-4	.	TRBV9	TGTGCCAGCTCCCTCCCTGGGGCGTGGGGTGAAAAACTGTTTTTT	CASSLPGAWGEKLFF
few	TRBJ2-7	.	TRBV28	TGTGCCAGCGAGGGGGGGATCTACGAGCAGTACTTC	CASEGGIYEQYF
many	TRBJ1-3	TRBD1	TRBV15	TGTGCCACCAGCAGGGACAGGGGTGGAAACACCATATATTTT	CATSRDRGGNTIYF
.	TRBJ2-1	TRBD2	TRBV5-1	TGCGCCAGCAGCTCTAACGGGAGGAGCTCCTACAATGAGCAGTTCTTC	CASSSNGRSSYNEQFF
many	TRBJ2-5	.	TRBV7-2	TGTGCCAGCAGCCAACAGGGGGGGAAGACCCAGTACTTC	CASSQQGGKTQYF
many	TRBJ2-5	TRBD2	TRBV11-2	TGTGCCAGCAGCTTAGGTAGCGGGAGGGCCCCGGGGGAGACCCAGTACTTC	CASSLGSGRAPGETQYF
few	TRBJ2-1	TRBD2	TRBV9	TGTGCCAGCAGCCCAGATAGCGGGCAGTCCTACAATGAGCAGTTCTTC	CASSPDSGQSYNEQFF
few	TRBJ2-7	.	TRBV20-1	TGCAGTGCTAGAGGAGGTGGGCAGGGAACTTTCTACGAGCAGTACTTC	CSARGGGQGTFYEQYF
many	TRBJ1-1	TRBD1	TRBV18	TGTGCCAGCTCACCACAGACAGGGTCGGACACTGAAGCTTTCTTT	CASSPQTGSDTEAFF
.	TRBJ2-1	TRBD2	TRBV11-3	TGTGCCAGCAGCTTCCTCACCCCGGGACTAGCGGGAGAATGGATTGGTGAGCAGTTCTTC	CASSFLTPGLAGEWIGEQFF
many	TRBJ2-1	TRBD2	TRBV6-2/TRBV6-3	TGTGCCAGCAGTTACGTCGAGGGAGGGTACAATGAGCAGTTCTTC	CASSYVEGGYNEQFF
few	TRBJ2-7	.	TRBV29-1	TGCAGCGTTCGAGGCGGAATTACTTACGAGCAGTACTTC	CSVRGGITYEQYF
many	TRBJ2-1	.	TRBV11-2	TGTGCCAGCAGCCCCGGGACCCACTTGAGTTACAATGAGCAGTTCTTC	CASSPGTHLSYNEQFF
.	TRBJ1-5	TRBD1	TRBV27	TGTGCCAGCAGTATTGGACAGGGGTTAAATCAGCCCCAGCATTTT	CASSIGQGLNQPQHF
many	TRBJ2-5	.	TRBV7-2	TGTGCCAGCAGCTTAACGAGGACCACAGGTTTTGGAGAGACCCAGTACTTC	CASSLTRTTGFGETQYF
few	TRBJ2-1	TRBD1	TRBV28	TGTGCCAGCAACCTCGGACAGGGGAATAATGAGCAGTTCTTC	CASNLGQGNNEQFF
many	TRBJ2-7	.	TRBV28	TGTGCCAGCAGCCCTATGGGCGGACCAACCTACGAGCAGTACTTC	CASSPMGGPTYEQYF
.	TRBJ2-3	TRBD2	TRBV5-4	TGTGCCAGCAGCTCCGGACTAGTAAGCACAGATACGCAGTATTTT	CASSSGLVSTDTQYF
many	TRBJ2-1	TRBD2	TRBV20-1	TGCAGTGCTAGAATGAGCGGGAGGGCCGTCTCTGAGCAGTTCTTC	CSARMSGRAVSEQFF
few	TRBJ2-3	.	TRBV6-2/TRBV6-3	TGTGCCAGCAGTTACGGGCGGGATCCGCAGTATTTT	CASSYGRDPQYF
.	TRBJ2-7	TRBD2	TRBV7-3	TGTGCCAGCAGCATTTCAGCGGGACTCTACGAGCAGTACTTC	CASSISAGLYEQYF
.	TRBJ2-7	.	TRBV6-2/TRBV6-3	TGTGCCAGCAGTTACCCCCCTGCAGGCTACTACGAGCAGTACTTC	CASSYPPAGYYEQYF
few	TRBJ1-1	TRBD1	TRBV20-1	TGCAGTGCCCCCTCCGGGACAGGGCCTGAAGCTTTCTTT	CSAPSGTGPEAFF
many	TRBJ1-2	.	TRBV28	TGTGCCAGCAGTTGGGGATTAGCTAACTATGGCTACACCTTC	CASSWGLANYGYTF
.	TRBJ2-1	.	TRBV9	TGTGCCAGCAGCGTAGGTGGGGGTATAGGGTACAATGAGCAGTTCTTC	CASSVGGGIGYNEQFF
many	TRBJ1-1	.	TRBV20-1	TGCAGTGCTTCGGGGGGGGTGGACACTGAAGCTTTCTTT	CSASGGVDTEAFF
.	TRBJ1-5	.	TRBV27	TGTGCCAGCAGTCCACAGGCCCTGGGAGGCAATCAGCCCCAGCATTTT	CASSPQALGGNQPQHF
.	TRBJ2-3	TRBD1	TRBV9	TGTGCCAGCAGCGCCCGACAGGGATTTACAGATACGCAGTATTTT	CASSARQGFTDTQYF
.	TRBJ2-7	.	TRBV20-1	TGCAGTGCGGCCCCGCGGGAATCTTTCTACGAGCAGTACTTC	CSAAPRESFYEQYF
.	TRBJ2-7	.	TRBV11-2	TGTGCCAGCAGGGGTCTCTCCTACGAGCAGTACTTC	CASRGLSYEQYF